This T cell receptor beta chain was captured by sequencing in a study of blood T cell repertoires in COVID-19. V shed 4 bases and J 7 bases; nucleotides not matched to a gene: 9. This CDR3 has 15 amino acids. Germline-derived CDR1 and CDR2 are MNHEY and SVGEGT. Authors' data handling: By means of reference gene primer amplification, nucleated cell counts were estimated. Here immunoSEQ multiplex PCR was the method, and the copy in TCRdb shows in-frame clones only, minus some. The DNA was the basis for D and trimming; V, J and clone size are from that table. The table has some 200,000 clones, around 87% seen once. Cohort allocation depended upon clinical history that participants reported.

Input material: PBMCs or T cells enriched from blood (not recorded which). The TCR originated in a woman in her 30s who had recovered from COVID-19. The chain has TRBV6-2 or TRBV6-3 and TRBJ1-5; 8 nucleotides agree with TRBD1. This chain's CDR3 is CASSSGGAGRQPQHF. In DNA, the CDR3 is TGTGCCAGCAGTTCAGGGGGCGCGGGGAGACAGCCCCAGCATTTT.